The 19 T cell receptor beta chains below all came from one sample that was sequenced in a study of identifying expanded T cells in peripheral blood. The assay was immunoSEQ multiplex PCR, and TCRdb's table has in-frame clones only and misses some. Of around 82,000 clones listed, around 84% were seen once; the top ten hold around a fifth. Sample: blood. The origin of the receptors is a person aged 18 to 70 in good health.

The chain links TRBV10-2 to TRBJ2-2, with D uncertain. The V end was cut by 2 bases, the J end by 6 bases, with 13 bases between. The CDR3 totals 15 residues. Germline CDR1 WSHSY, CDR2 SAAADI. The CDR3 nucleotides are TGCGCCAGCAGTGAGGCCGACGCGGCGTCCGGGGAGCTGTTTTTT. Translated, it gives CASSEADAASGELFF.

The V gene is TRBV7-2, the J gene TRBJ1-5; no clear D gene. This CDR3 contains 13 residues. In germline, CDR1 is SGHTA, CDR2 FQGNSA. With 1 base removed from V and 4 bases from J, the gap between germline ends came to 5 bases. The CDR3 sequence is CASSLVENQPQHF. In DNA, the CDR3 is TGTGCCAGCAGCTTAGTTGAGAATCAGCCCCAGCATTTT.

CDR3 nucleotides: TGTGCCACCAGCAGCGATGGACAGGGCCTCTACGAGCAGTACTTC. Its translation: CATSSDGQGLYEQYF. The chain uses TRBV15 and TRBJ2-7; TRBD1 agrees at 8 bases. CDR1 and CDR2 (germline): LNHNV, YYDKDF (reference sequence). CDR3 length: 15 residues. V was clipped by 3 bases and J by 3 bases; unmatched bases: 7.

V usage is TRBV9 and J usage is TRBJ1-1; D not certain. Germline CDR1 is SGDLS and CDR2 is YYNGEE. CDR3 length equals 14 residues. V was cut by 1 base and J by 3 bases, with 10 bases left in between. CDR3 sequence: CASSVLRRDTEAFF. CDR3 DNA: TGTGCCAGCAGCGTACTGAGGAGGGACACTGAAGCTTTCTTT.

The V gene is TRBV19, the J gene TRBJ2-7; 14 bases match TRBD2. CDR3 length equals 15 residues. Trimming at V came to 5 bases and at J to 6 bases, leaving 6 bases not matched to a gene. The germline V gene encodes CDR1 LNHDA and CDR2 SQIVND (reference sequence). This CDR3 reads CASSEPGLAGVEQYF. The CDR3 DNA follows: TGTGCCAGTAGTGAGCCGGGACTAGCGGGAGTCGAGCAGTACTTC.

This chain links TRBV25-1 with TRBJ1-1, with TRBD1 as a possible D gene (6 bases). Trimming removed 7 bases from V and 0 bases from J, with 9 bases in between. This CDR3 spans 13 amino acids. Germline CDR1 MGHDK, CDR2 SYGVNS. For the CDR3, the DNA is TGTGCCAGCAACGGACAGATGAACACTGAAGCTTTCTTT. Translating gives CASNGQMNTEAFF.

The CDR3 region is CASSQEHDPATYEQYF. Written as DNA, the CDR3 is TGCGCCAGCAGCCAAGAGCACGATCCAGCTACCTACGAGCAGTACTTC. This chain connects TRBV4-3 to TRBJ2-7; D is ambiguous. Trimming left V 0 bases short and J 2 bases short, with 14 bases between. The CDR3 has 16 residues. CDR1 is LGHNA, CDR2 YSLEER, per germline.

The rearrangement joins TRBV7-8 to TRBJ2-1, with TRBD2 matching over 9 bases. V was pared by 4 bases and J by 15 bases, with 7 bases of the junction left unmatched. Germline V gene sequence: CDR1 SGHVS, CDR2 FQNEAQ. The CDR3 extends over 12 amino acids. CDR3: CASSSSAGGSFF. The CDR3 DNA follows: TGTGCCAGCAGCTCCAGCGCGGGAGGGTCGTTCTTC.

This clone is medium-sized (0.01 to 0.1%) by share. The chain links TRBV28 to TRBJ2-2; no reliable D call. The CDR3 has 12 residues. V lost 6 bases, J lost 4 bases, and 6 bases lay in between. Looked up from germline, CDR1 is MDHEN and CDR2 is SYDVKM. The CDR3 here is CASSFSTGELFF. Written as DNA, the CDR3 is TGTGCCAGCAGCTTCAGCACCGGGGAGCTGTTTTTT.

The chain is built from TRBV10-3 and TRBJ2-3, with unresolved D. V gave up 8 bases and J gave up 1 base, with 10 bases separating them. Germline V lookup: CDR1 ENHRY, CDR2 SYGVKD. CDR3 length equals 13 residues. CDR3 region: CAIHQVGTDTQYF. The DNA for the CDR3 is TGTGCCATCCACCAGGTCGGCACAGATACGCAGTATTTT.

The CDR3 region is CASSHYRGQKKYEQYF. The CDR3 bases are TGTGCCAGCAGTCACTACCGGGGACAGAAGAAATACGAGCAGTACTTC. This chain joins TRBV11-2 and TRBJ2-7; 7 nucleotides agree with TRBD1. Per germline, CDR1 SGHAT and CDR2 FQNNGV. Trimming removed 6 bases from V and 4 bases from J; junction bases left unmatched: 15. The CDR3 totals 16 residues.

The rearrangement joins TRBV29-1 to TRBJ1-1; 8 nucleotides match TRBD1. The germline V gene encodes CDR1 SQVTM and CDR2 ANQGSEA. This CDR3 is 13 amino acids long. Losses at the gene ends were 6 bases for V and 1 base for J; bases not matched to a gene: 4. As DNA, the CDR3 is TGCAGCGTCCACGGACAGGGGAACACTGAAGCTTTCTTT. This gives the protein CSVHGQGNTEAFF.

This chain joins TRBV7-9 and TRBJ1-2; D ambiguous. This CDR3 contains 12 residues. The V and J ends lost 1 base and 9 bases respectively, with 9 bases between them. Germline V gives CDR1 SEHNR, CDR2 FQNEAQ (reference sequence). The CDR3 region has the DNA TGTGCCAGCAGCTTAGTGGTGGAGAGCTACACCTTC. Translating gives CASSLVVESYTF.

The rearrangement joins TRBV7-9 to TRBJ2-7; a weak D match, TRBD2 (5 bases). V lost 5 bases to trimming and J lost 3 bases, with 5 bases between them. The CDR3 is made up of 11 amino acids. Germline V gives CDR1 SEHNR, CDR2 FQNEAQ (reference sequence). CDR3 amino acids: CASSRDYEQYF. CDR3 DNA: TGTGCCAGCAGCCGGGACTACGAGCAGTACTTC.

Written as DNA, the CDR3 is TGTGCCAGCAGCTTAGGGGACAGACAGACCCAGTACTTC. Translating it yields CASSLGDRQTQYF. The chain has TRBV13 and TRBJ2-5; D is perhaps TRBD1 (6 bases). Germline V gene lookup returns CDR1 PRHDT and CDR2 FYEKMQ (reference sequence). Trimming pared 0 bases from V and 6 bases from J, leaving 8 bases between. The length of the CDR3 is 13 residues.

The chain uses TRBV19 and TRBJ1-1, with 9 bases that match TRBD1. V was clipped by 5 bases and J by 4 bases; unmatched bases: 14. Germline CDR1 reads LNHDA; CDR2 reads SQIVND (reference sequence). There are 17 residues in the CDR3. The CDR3 sequence is CASSDSGTGNGATEAFF. DNA for the CDR3: TGTGCCAGTAGTGATTCCGGGACAGGGAATGGCGCCACTGAAGCTTTCTTT.

CDR3 sequence (DNA): TGTGCCAGCAGCCCTCGGACTAGCGGGAGTTACGAGCAGTACTTC. It encodes CASSPRTSGSYEQYF. The chain has TRBV9 and TRBJ2-7; 13 bases agree with TRBD2. Germline V gives CDR1 SGDLS, CDR2 YYNGEE. The CDR3 extends over 15 amino acids. With 4 bases clipped from V and 4 bases from J, the junction kept 5 bases outside the gene matches.

In DNA, the CDR3 is TGTGCCAGCATTATGGACAGGGGCGGCGAGCAGTTCTTC. Its protein is CASIMDRGGEQFF. The chain has TRBV6-1 and TRBJ2-1, with 9 bases fitting TRBD1. The V segment lost 7 bases and the J segment 10 bases; nucleotides outside the gene matches: 8. Germline V gene sequence: CDR1 MNHNS, CDR2 SASEGT. The CDR3 has 13 residues.

The chain joins TRBV27 to TRBJ2-5, with D maybe TRBD2 (6 bases). CDR3 length: 14 residues. The V end was cut by 5 bases, the J end by 2 bases, with 12 bases between. Germline loops: CDR1 MNHEY, CDR2 SMNVEV (reference sequence). The CDR3 nucleotides are TGTGCCAGCAGTCGCGGACGGGGGCAAGAGACCCAGTACTTC. Protein sequence: CASSRGRGQETQYF.